The 9 T cell receptor beta chains below were found in one sample sequenced in a study of naive and memory T cell subsets (dated by TCRdb to about 2017). Library construction relied on UMI-ligation and nested PCR. The listed sequencing device is Illumina MiSeq. To cover both TRBC1 and TRBC2, the beta constant-region primer consisted of an equimolar mix of two oligonucleotides. TCRdb's own reprocessing of the public reads used fastp at Q25 and MiXCR and kept productive beta chains. Under each unique CDR3 protein, matching rows form one entry showing the most common genes and DNA. This sample has about 21,000 distinct CDR3 sequences in its table, and approximately 10% of those were observed once. Jointly, the top ten make up 15% to 20% of the sample. Sequencing was carried out using central memory CD8+ T cells from blood. This specimen's cell subset or site label, per the study, means: central memory, CD45RA- CD27+. The receptors derive from a human donor in good health.

This clonotype is large. The chain recombines TRBV20-1 with TRBJ2-7, with TRBD2 matching over 11 bases. The V segment lost 2 bases and the J segment 4 bases; nucleotides outside the gene matches: 10. In germline, CDR1 is DFQATT, CDR2 SNEGSKA (reference sequence). CDR3 size: 16 residues. The chain's CDR3 is CSARSLGLADTYEQYF. The CDR3 DNA sequence: TGCAGTGCTAGAAGTCTGGGACTAGCGGACACTTACGAGCAGTACTTC.

This clonotype occurred many times. The chain joins TRBV25-1 to TRBJ2-5; a weak D match, TRBD1 (5 bases). This CDR3 contains 15 residues. V dropped 1 base and J dropped 5 bases, with 14 bases sitting between them. Germline lookup yields CDR1 MGHDK and CDR2 SYGVNS. The CDR3 spells CASSESDGAGETQYF. The CDR3 region has the DNA TGTGCCAGCAGTGAATCTGATGGAGCAGGGGAGACCCAGTACTTC. Full variable domain (rest looked up from reference TRBV25-1 and TRBJ2-5): EADIYQTPRYLVIGTGKKITLECSQTMGHDKMYWYQQDPGMELHLIHYSYGVNSTEKGDLSSESTVSRIRTEHFPLTLESARPSHTSQYLCASSESDGAGETQYFGPGTRLLVL.

This clonotype counts as large. CDR3 coding DNA: TGTGCCAGCTCCCTAGGGCGGGTACCCTACGAGCAGTACTTC. It specifies CASSLGRVPYEQYF. The V call is TRBV7-9, the J call TRBJ2-7; D is perhaps TRBD2 (5 bases). This CDR3 contains 14 residues. The V and J ends lost 8 bases and 2 bases respectively, with 16 bases between them. CDR1 SEHNR and CDR2 FQNEAQ come from the germline V gene (reference sequence).

The chain uses TRBV11-2 and TRBJ2-2, with D uncertain. Trimming took off 4 bases at V and 6 bases at J, with 12 bases between the two ends. This CDR3 has 14 amino acids. In germline, CDR1 is SGHAT, CDR2 FQNNGV. CDR3 nucleotide sequence: TGTGCCAGCAGCTGGCAGGTTACTGCCGGGGAGCTGTTTTTT. Residues: CASSWQVTAGELFF.

Many counts were recorded for this clonotype. The V call is TRBV27, the J call TRBJ1-1, with TRBD1 matching over 7 bases. V shed 6 bases, J shed 2 bases, and the junction held 15 bases outside the gene matches. CDR1 is MNHEY, CDR2 SMNVEV, per germline (reference sequence). The length of the CDR3 is 17 residues. The CDR3 DNA is TGTGCCAGCAGCCACCAACCCGGGACAGACACCAACACTGAAGCTTTCTTT. Encoded protein: CASSHQPGTDTNTEAFF.

V gene TRBV7-9 combines with J gene TRBJ2-7, with TRBD2 matching over 9 bases. This CDR3 is 16 amino acids long. Germline CDR1 and CDR2: SEHNR and FQNEAQ (reference sequence). V shed 2 bases, J shed 0 bases, and the junction held 5 bases outside the gene matches. The CDR3 protein is CASSLRIAGASYEQYF. CDR3 DNA sequence: TGTGCCAGCAGCTTACGAATAGCGGGAGCCTCCTACGAGCAGTACTTC.

The chain recombines TRBV27 with TRBJ1-2, with a possible D match to TRBD1 (6 bases). The V end was cut by 6 bases, the J end by 7 bases, with 12 bases between. Germline lookup yields CDR1 MNHEY and CDR2 SMNVEV (reference sequence). CDR3 length: 12 residues. The CDR3 bases are TGTGCCAGCAGAGGACAGTGGATTGGCTACACCTTC. It codes for CASRGQWIGYTF.

In its sample, this clonotype is medium-sized. The V gene is TRBV7-8, the J gene TRBJ2-7; 7 bases map to TRBD1. The CDR3 covers 15 residues. Trimming cost V 5 bases and J 0 bases; bases outside gene matches: 7. The germline CDR1 and CDR2 sequences are SGHVS and FQNEAQ. The CDR3 DNA is TGTGCCAGCAGCGTTAGACAGGGCCCCTCCTACGAGCAGTACTTC. Protein: CASSVRQGPSYEQYF. The full variable domain, rest sourced from reference TRBV7-8 and TRBJ2-7, is GAGVSQSPRYKVAKRGQDVALRCDPISGHVSLFWYQQALGQGPEFLTYFQNEAQLDKSGLPSDRFFAERPEGSVSTLKIQRTQQEDSAVYLCASSVRQGPSYEQYFGPGTRLTVT.

This clonotype has a handful of counts. The chain recombines TRBV20-1 with TRBJ1-6; D is possibly TRBD1 (5 bases). The CDR3 has 17 residues. CDR1 is DFQATT and CDR2 is SNEGSKA in the germline V gene (reference sequence). Trimming stripped 0 bases from V and 0 bases from J, with 12 bases between. Here the CDR3 reads CSARDRQLSSYNSPLHF. CDR3 bases: TGCAGTGCTAGAGATCGACAGCTCAGCTCCTATAATTCACCCCTCCACTTT.